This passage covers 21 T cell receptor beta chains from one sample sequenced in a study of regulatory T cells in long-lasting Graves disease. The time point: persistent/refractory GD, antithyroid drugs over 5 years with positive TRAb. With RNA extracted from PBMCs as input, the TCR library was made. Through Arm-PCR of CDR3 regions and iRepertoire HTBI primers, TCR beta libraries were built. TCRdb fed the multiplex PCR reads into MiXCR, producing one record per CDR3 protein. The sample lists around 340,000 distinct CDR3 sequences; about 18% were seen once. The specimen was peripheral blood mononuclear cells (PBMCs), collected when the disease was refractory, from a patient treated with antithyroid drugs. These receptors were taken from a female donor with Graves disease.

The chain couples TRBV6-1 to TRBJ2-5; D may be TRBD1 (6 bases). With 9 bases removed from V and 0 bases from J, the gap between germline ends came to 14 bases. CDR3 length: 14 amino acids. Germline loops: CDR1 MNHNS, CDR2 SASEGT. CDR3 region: CASGTRTYQETQYF. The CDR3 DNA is TGTGCCAGTGGGACACGGACGTACCAAGAGACCCAGTACTTC.

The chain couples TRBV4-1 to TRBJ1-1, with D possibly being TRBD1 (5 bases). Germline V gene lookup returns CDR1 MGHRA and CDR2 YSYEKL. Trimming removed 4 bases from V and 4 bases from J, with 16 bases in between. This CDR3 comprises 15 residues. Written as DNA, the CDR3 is TGCGCCAGCAGCCCTCCAGGGTCTAGGGGCACTGAAGCTTTCTTT. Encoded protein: CASSPPGSRGTEAFF.

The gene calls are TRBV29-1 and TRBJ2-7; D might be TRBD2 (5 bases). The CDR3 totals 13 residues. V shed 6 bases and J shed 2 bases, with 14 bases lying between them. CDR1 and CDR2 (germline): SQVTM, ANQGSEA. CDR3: CSVEAVNPYEQYF. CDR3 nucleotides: TGCAGCGTGGAGGCGGTGAACCCCTACGAGCAGTACTTC.

The CDR3 region is CASSQTTGFLEKLFF. DNA of the CDR3: TGTGCCAGCAGCCAAACGACAGGGTTTCTGGAAAAACTGTTTTTT. The chain carries TRBV14 and TRBJ1-4; TRBD1 aligns across 7 bases. This CDR3 comprises 15 residues. Germline-derived CDR1 and CDR2 are SGHDN and FVKESK. The V gene end was trimmed by 2 bases and the J gene end by 8 bases; junction bases not matched to a gene: 8.

This CDR3 is CASRTRTGGEFGYTF. CDR3 nucleotides: TGTGCCAGCAGGACGAGGACAGGGGGCGAGTTTGGCTACACCTTC. The chain carries TRBV12-3 or TRBV12-4 and TRBJ1-2, with 11 bases matching TRBD1. The CDR3 sequence is 15 residues long. V lost 6 bases to trimming and J lost 7 bases; unmatched junction nucleotides: 10.

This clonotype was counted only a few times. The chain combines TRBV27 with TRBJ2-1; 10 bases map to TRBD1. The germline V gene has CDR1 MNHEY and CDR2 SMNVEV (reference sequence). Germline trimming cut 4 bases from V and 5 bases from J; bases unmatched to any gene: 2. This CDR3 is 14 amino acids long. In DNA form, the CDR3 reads TGTGCCAGCAGTTGGGGACAGGGGAACAATGAGCAGTTCTTC. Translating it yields CASSWGQGNNEQFF.

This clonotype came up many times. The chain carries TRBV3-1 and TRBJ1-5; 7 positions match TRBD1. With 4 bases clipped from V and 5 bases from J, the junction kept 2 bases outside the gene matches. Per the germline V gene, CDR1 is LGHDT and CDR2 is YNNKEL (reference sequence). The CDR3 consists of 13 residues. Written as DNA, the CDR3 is TGTGCCAGCAGCCGCACAGGGGATCAGCCCCAGCATTTT. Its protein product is CASSRTGDQPQHF.

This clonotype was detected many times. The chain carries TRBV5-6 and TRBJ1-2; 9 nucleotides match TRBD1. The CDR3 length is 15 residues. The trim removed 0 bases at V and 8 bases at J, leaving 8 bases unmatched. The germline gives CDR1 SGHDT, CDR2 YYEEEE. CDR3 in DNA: TGTGCCAGCAGCTTGGCACAGGGGGCGCATGGGGGCTACACCTTC. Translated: CASSLAQGAHGGYTF.

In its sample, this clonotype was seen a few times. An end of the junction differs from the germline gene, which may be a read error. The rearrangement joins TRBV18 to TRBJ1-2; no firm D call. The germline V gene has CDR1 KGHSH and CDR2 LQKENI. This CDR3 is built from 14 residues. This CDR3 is CASPPEMVGAGYTF. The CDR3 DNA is TGTGCCAGCCCACCAGAAATGGTGGGAGCTGGCTACACCTTC. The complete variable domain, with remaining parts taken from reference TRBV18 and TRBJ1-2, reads NAGVMQNPRHLVRRRGQEARLRCSPMKGHSHVYWYRQLPEEGLKFMVYLQKENIIDESGMPKERFSAEFPKEGPSILRIQQVVRGDSAAYFCASPPEMVGAGYTFGSGTRLTVV.

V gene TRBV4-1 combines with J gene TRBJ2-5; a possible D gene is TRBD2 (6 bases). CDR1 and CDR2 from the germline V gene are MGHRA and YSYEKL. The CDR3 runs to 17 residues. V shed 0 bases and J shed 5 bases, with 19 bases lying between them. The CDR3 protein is CASSQDPSGLGGETQYF. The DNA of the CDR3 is TGCGCCAGCAGCCAAGATCCGAGCGGGCTAGGAGGGGAGACCCAGTACTTC.

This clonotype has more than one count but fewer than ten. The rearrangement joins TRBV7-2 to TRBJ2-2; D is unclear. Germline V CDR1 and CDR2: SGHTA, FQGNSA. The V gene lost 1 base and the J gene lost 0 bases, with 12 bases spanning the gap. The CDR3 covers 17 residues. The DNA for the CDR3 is TGTGCCAGCAGCTTAGAAGTATCAAGGGCGAACACCGGGGAGCTGTTTTTT. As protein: CASSLEVSRANTGELFF.

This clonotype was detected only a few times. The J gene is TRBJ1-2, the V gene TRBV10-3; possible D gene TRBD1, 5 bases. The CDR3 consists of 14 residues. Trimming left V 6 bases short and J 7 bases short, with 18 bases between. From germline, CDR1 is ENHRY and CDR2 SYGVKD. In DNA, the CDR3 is TGTGCCATCAGCAAGTGGGGGATGGCCTCTGGCTACACCTTC. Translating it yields CAISKWGMASGYTF.

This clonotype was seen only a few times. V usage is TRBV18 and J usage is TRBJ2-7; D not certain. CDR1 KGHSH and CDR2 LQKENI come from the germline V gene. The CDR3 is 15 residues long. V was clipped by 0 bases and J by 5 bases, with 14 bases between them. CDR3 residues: CASSPPMATRDEQYF. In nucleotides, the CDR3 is TGTGCCAGCTCACCACCGATGGCTACAAGGGACGAGCAGTACTTC. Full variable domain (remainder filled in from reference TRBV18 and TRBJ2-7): NAGVMQNPRHLVRRRGQEARLRCSPMKGHSHVYWYRQLPEEGLKFMVYLQKENIIDESGMPKERFSAEFPKEGPSILRIQQVVRGDSAAYFCASSPPMATRDEQYFGPGTRLTVT.

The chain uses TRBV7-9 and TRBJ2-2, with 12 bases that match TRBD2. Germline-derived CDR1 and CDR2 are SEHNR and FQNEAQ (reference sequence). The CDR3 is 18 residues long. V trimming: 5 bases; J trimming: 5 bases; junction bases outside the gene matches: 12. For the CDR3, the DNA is TGTGCCAGCAGCGACTACCGGCTAGCGGGGGGGCCGACCGGGGAGCTGTTTTTT. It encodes CASSDYRLAGGPTGELFF.

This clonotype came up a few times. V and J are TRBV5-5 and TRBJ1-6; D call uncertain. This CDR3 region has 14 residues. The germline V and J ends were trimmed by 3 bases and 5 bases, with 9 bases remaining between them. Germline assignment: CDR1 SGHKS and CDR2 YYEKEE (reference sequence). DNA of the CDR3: TGTGCCAGCAGCTCGGGGATAAATAATTCACCCCTCCACTTT. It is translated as CASSSGINNSPLHF.

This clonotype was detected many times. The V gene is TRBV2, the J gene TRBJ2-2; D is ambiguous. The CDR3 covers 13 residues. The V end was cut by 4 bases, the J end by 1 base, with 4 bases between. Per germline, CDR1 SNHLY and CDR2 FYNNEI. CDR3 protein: CASSVRNTGELFF. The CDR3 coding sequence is TGTGCCAGCAGTGTCCGGAACACCGGGGAGCTGTTTTTT.

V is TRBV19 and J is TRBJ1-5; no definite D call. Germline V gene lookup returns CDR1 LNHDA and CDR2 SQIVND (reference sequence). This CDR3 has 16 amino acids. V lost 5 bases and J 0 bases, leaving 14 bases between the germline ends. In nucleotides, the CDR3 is TGTGCCAGTAGTGTTGACCGTACCCATAGCAATCAGCCCCAGCATTTT. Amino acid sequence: CASSVDRTHSNQPQHF. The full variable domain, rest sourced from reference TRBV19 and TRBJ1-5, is DGGITQSPKYLFRKEGQNVTLSCEQNLNHDAMYWYRQDPGQGLRLIYYSQIVNDFQKGDIAEGYSVSREKKESFPLTVTSAQKNPTAFYLCASSVDRTHSNQPQHFGDGTRLSIL.

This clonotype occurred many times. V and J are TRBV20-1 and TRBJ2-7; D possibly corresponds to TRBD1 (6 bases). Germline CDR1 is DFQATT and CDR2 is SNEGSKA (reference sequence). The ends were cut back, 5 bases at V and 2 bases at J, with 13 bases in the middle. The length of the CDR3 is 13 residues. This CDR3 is CSAPDRKAYEQYF. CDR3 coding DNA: TGCAGTGCTCCTGACAGGAAGGCCTACGAGCAGTACTTC.

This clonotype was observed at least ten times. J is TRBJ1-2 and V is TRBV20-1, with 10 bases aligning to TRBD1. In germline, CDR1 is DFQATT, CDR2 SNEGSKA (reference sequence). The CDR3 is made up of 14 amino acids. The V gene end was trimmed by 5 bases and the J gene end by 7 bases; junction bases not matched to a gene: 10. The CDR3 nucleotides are TGCAGTGCTTTCTTCGGGACAGGGGTTGGTGGCTACACCTTC. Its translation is CSAFFGTGVGGYTF.

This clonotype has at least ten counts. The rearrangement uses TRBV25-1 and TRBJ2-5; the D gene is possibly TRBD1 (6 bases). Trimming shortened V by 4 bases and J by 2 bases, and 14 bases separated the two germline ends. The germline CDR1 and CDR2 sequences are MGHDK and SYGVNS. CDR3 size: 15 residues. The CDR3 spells CASSVGRQAQETQYF. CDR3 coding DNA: TGTGCCAGCAGTGTTGGGAGACAGGCACAAGAGACCCAGTACTTC.

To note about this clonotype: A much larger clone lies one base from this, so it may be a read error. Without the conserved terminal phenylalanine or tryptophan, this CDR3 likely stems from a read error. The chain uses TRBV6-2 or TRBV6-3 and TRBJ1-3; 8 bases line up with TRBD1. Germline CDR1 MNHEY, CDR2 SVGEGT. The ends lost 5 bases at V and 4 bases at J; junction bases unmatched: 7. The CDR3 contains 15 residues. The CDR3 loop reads CASSEPQGAGNTIYL. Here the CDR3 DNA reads TGTGCCAGCAGTGAGCCTCAGGGGGCCGGAAACACCATATATCTT.